The entry that follows covers one TCR beta chain sequence. No antigen is known for it. Clinical symptoms, serum thyroxine, TRAb, thyroid ultrasound and orbital computed tomography established diagnosis. Amplification of TCR beta CDR3 regions was performed using RNA transcripts as template. The HTBI primer set served for first-round RT-PCR of the TCR CDR3. TCRdb called the multiplex PCR reads again in MiXCR, with one record for every CDR3 protein. The data hold approximately 740,000 distinct CDR3 sequences, with roughly 15% observed a single time. This sample was taken from a study of T cells in Graves' hyperthyroidism and ophthalmopathy. Study-wide results and limits: Blood held most thyroid clonotypes expanded above 0.001 frequency.

The clonotype comes from a woman aged 18-29 years with Graves' hyperthyroidism. The sample consisted of blood.

The CDR3 region is CASSLVEAQETQYF. The CDR3 nucleotides read TGTGCCAGCAGCTTAGTAGAGGCACAAGAGACCCAGTACTTC. This sequence joins TRBV11-2 and TRBJ2-5; D remains unclear. CDR1 and CDR2 from the germline V gene are SGHAT and FQNNGV. The CDR3 runs to 14 residues. Between the trimmed V and J ends, which lost 1 base and 2 bases, there was a span of 8 bases.